The 18 T cell receptor beta chains below all came from one sample that was sequenced in a study of human T cells and chemical hapten exposure. Time point meaning: pre-sensitization, week 0. Treatment indicated: therapeutic diphenylcyclopropenone sensitization with weekly scalp DPC. TCRdb re-called the RACE reads with MiXCR, one entry per CDR3 protein. Seen here are more than 50,000 distinct CDR3 sequences, approximately 7% observed once, and the top ten hold approximately 1.6%. Here the sequenced sample was whole blood, taken in connection with sensitization to the hapten diphenylcyclopropenone (DPC). The source of these receptors is a woman in her thirties with alopecia areata. Some clones in this sample may be carry-over from other donors' samples.

The sample holds many counts of this clonotype. The CDR3 DNA follows: TGTGCCAGCTCCCGGGACCCAGGCGACGGGGGCTACACCTTC. Protein: CASSRDPGDGGYTF. The J gene is TRBJ1-2, the V gene TRBV18, with D perhaps TRBD1 (5 bases). CDR1 and CDR2 (germline): KGHSH, LQKENI. The V and J ends lost 6 bases and 8 bases respectively, with 19 bases between them. The CDR3 is 14 amino acids. Full variable domain (missing parts from reference TRBV18 and TRBJ1-2): NAGVMQNPRHLVRRRGQEARLRCSPMKGHSHVYWYRQLPEEGLKFMVYLQKENIIDESGMPKERFSAEFPKEGPSILRIQQVVRGDSAAYFCASSRDPGDGGYTFGSGTRLTVV.

This clonotype occurred many times. This rearrangement joins TRBV5-1 to TRBJ1-2; no reliable D call. Germline V gene lookup returns CDR1 SGHRS and CDR2 YFSETQ. The CDR3 covers 12 residues. V was clipped by 4 bases and J by 10 bases, with 14 bases between them. CDR3 loop: CASSGNQRHYTF. The DNA of the CDR3 is TGCGCCAGCAGCGGAAACCAAAGGCACTACACCTTC.

The V and J genes are TRBV3-1 and TRBJ2-7; possibly TRBD2 for D (5 bases). This CDR3 contains 16 residues. Germline V gene lookup returns CDR1 LGHDT and CDR2 YNNKEL (reference sequence). With 4 bases removed from V and 4 bases from J, the gap between germline ends came to 20 bases. The CDR3 here is CASSPNRPTGMYEQYF. The CDR3 DNA sequence: TGTGCCAGCAGCCCAAATCGTCCTACGGGGATGTACGAGCAGTACTTC.

This clonotype was seen at least ten times. This chain connects TRBV3-1 to TRBJ2-3, with 7 positions matching TRBD1. The germline gives CDR1 LGHDT, CDR2 YNNKEL (reference sequence). The V and J ends lost 6 bases and 1 base, in that order; junction bases with no gene match: 7. The CDR3 spans 15 residues. CDR3 nucleotide sequence: TGTGCCAGCAGTCTCTACAGGGGAGGCACAGATACGCAGTATTTT. Amino acid sequence: CASSLYRGGTDTQYF.

This clonotype was observed at least ten times. V usage is TRBV5-4 and J usage is TRBJ2-3; weak D call: TRBD2 (6 bases). The CDR3 loop spans 16 amino acids. Trimming removed 4 bases from V and 0 bases from J, with 15 bases in between. Per germline, CDR1 SGHNT and CDR2 YYREEE (reference sequence). The CDR3 reads CASSGRGPSSTDTQYF. CDR3 DNA: TGTGCCAGCAGCGGGCGGGGTCCTTCTAGCACAGATACGCAGTATTTT.

Worth noting for this clonotype: The junction departs from the called germline gene at one end, perhaps through a read error. The V call is TRBV5-4, the J call TRBJ2-3, with D possibly being TRBD2 (5 bases). The CDR3 length is 16 residues. Per germline, CDR1 SGHNT and CDR2 YYREEE (reference sequence). The DNA for the CDR3 is TGTGTCAGCAGCTTAGGGCTTGAGGGCCGCGCGGATACGCAGTATTTT. Translating gives CVSSLGLEGRADTQYF.

This clonotype showed up many times. The rearrangement links TRBV9 to TRBJ1-1; the match to TRBD1 covers 9 bases. The CDR3 is 15 amino acids. CDR1 SGDLS and CDR2 YYNGEE come from the germline V gene. The ends lost 4 bases at V and 1 base at J; junction bases unmatched: 5. Here the CDR3 reads CASSPGTGTNTEAFF. The CDR3 DNA follows: TGTGCCAGCAGCCCCGGGACAGGGACGAACACTGAAGCTTTCTTT.

This clonotype has at least ten counts. The chain links TRBV9 to TRBJ2-3; maybe TRBD1 (6 bases). The CDR3 covers 14 residues. With 4 bases removed from V and 0 bases from J, the gap between germline ends came to 9 bases. Germline-derived CDR1 and CDR2 are SGDLS and YYNGEE. CDR3: CASSKTGSTDTQYF. CDR3 nucleotide sequence: TGTGCCAGCAGCAAGACAGGTAGCACAGATACGCAGTATTTT.

This clonotype was seen a handful of times. This chain joins TRBV4-1 and TRBJ2-2, with TRBD1 matching over 9 bases. V lost 5 bases to trimming and J lost 7 bases; unmatched junction nucleotides: 8. The germline gives CDR1 MGHRA, CDR2 YSYEKL. The CDR3 length is 15 residues. CDR3 nucleotide sequence: TGCGCCAGCAGCTTCACCGGGACAGGGAACGGGGAGCTGTTTTTT. Translating gives CASSFTGTGNGELFF.

The V and J genes are TRBV18 and TRBJ1-5; 9 positions agree with TRBD1. Germline assignment: CDR1 KGHSH and CDR2 LQKENI. V shed 4 bases, J shed 5 bases, and the junction held 3 bases outside the gene matches. The CDR3 has 14 amino acids. In DNA, the CDR3 is TGTGCCAGCTCACTCAGACAGGGGGATCAGCCCCAGCATTTT. It specifies CASSLRQGDQPQHF. The full variable domain, in which reference TRBV18 and TRBJ1-5 provide the parts outside the CDR3, is NAGVMQNPRHLVRRRGQEARLRCSPMKGHSHVYWYRQLPEEGLKFMVYLQKENIIDESGMPKERFSAEFPKEGPSILRIQQVVRGDSAAYFCASSLRQGDQPQHFGDGTRLSIL.

This clonotype has at least ten counts. The chain combines TRBV12-3 or TRBV12-4 with TRBJ2-2, with 8 nucleotides matching TRBD2. CDR3 length: 16 residues. V was clipped by 8 bases and J by 2 bases; unmatched bases: 10. The CDR3 DNA reads as TGTGCCAGCGCCCATGCGGGGGGCTCTAACACCGGGGAGCTGTTTTTT. It yields the protein CASAHAGGSNTGELFF.

In its sample, this clonotype was seen many times. At one end, the junction sequence differs from germline, possibly due to a read error. The rearrangement links TRBV7-7 to TRBJ1-1, with D uncertain. Germline V gene sequence: CDR1 SSHAT, CDR2 FNYEAQ (reference sequence). This CDR3 contains 13 residues. The CDR3 DNA sequence: TGTGCTAGCAGCACAAGAGAGAACACTGAAGCTTTCTTT. Its protein product is CASSTRENTEAFF.

This clonotype came up many times. CDR3 bases: TGTGCCAGCAGCCCGGGGGGGCCAGATACGCAGTATTTT. Translated, it gives CASSPGGPDTQYF. This sequence joins TRBV11-2 and TRBJ2-3; 8 bases agree with TRBD2. There are 13 residues in the CDR3. V lost 5 bases to trimming and J lost 4 bases; unmatched junction nucleotides: 2. Germline CDR1 is SGHAT and CDR2 is FQNNGV.

This clonotype was recorded many times. This rearrangement joins TRBV20-1 to TRBJ2-7, with 9 bases aligning to TRBD1. The ends lost 0 bases at V and 3 bases at J; junction bases unmatched: 6. Per the germline V gene, CDR1 is DFQATT and CDR2 is SNEGSKA (reference sequence). The CDR3 contains 15 residues. CDR3 sequence reads: CSARDLGTGIYEQYF. The DNA of the CDR3 is TGCAGTGCTAGAGATTTAGGGACAGGGATCTACGAGCAGTACTTC.

The sample holds many counts of this clonotype. The genes are TRBV18 and TRBJ2-2; perhaps D is TRBD1 or TRBD2 (6 bases each). The CDR3 runs to 18 residues. The germline V gene has CDR1 KGHSH and CDR2 LQKENI. The V gene lost 0 bases and the J gene lost 3 bases, with 17 bases spanning the gap. CDR3 in DNA: TGTGCCAGCTCACCACCCCCGTCGGCGGGACAAGACACCGGGGAGCTGTTTTTT. Translating it yields CASSPPPSAGQDTGELFF.

This clonotype was observed many times. The chain combines TRBV20-1 with TRBJ1-1; TRBD1 is a possible D gene (5 bases). V dropped 5 bases and J dropped 4 bases, with 14 bases sitting between them. This CDR3 region has 13 residues. Per germline, CDR1 DFQATT and CDR2 SNEGSKA (reference sequence). The CDR3 spells CSAGTVGVTEAFF. CDR3 in DNA: TGCAGTGCTGGGACGGTCGGGGTCACTGAAGCTTTCTTT.

The chain combines TRBV29-1 with TRBJ1-5, with a possible D match to TRBD1 (5 bases). Germline CDR1 reads SQVTM; CDR2 reads ANQGSEA. CDR3 length: 18 residues. V lost 4 bases and J 7 bases, leaving 29 bases between the germline ends. The CDR3 is CSVVLGRSGAATGQPQHF. CDR3 in DNA: TGCAGCGTTGTCCTGGGTCGTTCCGGGGCCGCGACGGGCCAGCCCCAGCATTTT.

There are many counts of this clonotype. This chain uses TRBV18 with TRBJ1-4; D is uncertain. CDR1 and CDR2 (germline): KGHSH, LQKENI. This CDR3 region has 14 residues. V was shortened by 2 bases and J by 4 bases, with 8 bases between the two germline ends. CDR3 nucleotide sequence: TGTGCCAGCTCACCAGCGGGAGTTAATGAAAAACTGTTTTTT. It specifies CASSPAGVNEKLFF.